The 5 T cell receptor beta chains in this list originate from one sample, sequenced in a study of cytomegalovirus exposure and HLA in healthy donors. Here immunoSEQ multiplex PCR was the method, and the copy in TCRdb shows in-frame clones only, minus some. There are about 270,000 clones in the sample; 65% to 90% occur only once, and approximately 1% lies in the top ten. Source material: PBMCs. The receptors stem from a woman under 30 in good health and CMV-seronegative.

This sequence joins TRBV6-1 and TRBJ2-5, with TRBD2 matching 8 bases. The CDR3 consists of 15 residues. V trimming: 6 bases; J trimming: 3 bases; junction bases outside the gene matches: 9. Germline CDR1 MNHNS, CDR2 SASEGT. CDR3 residues: CASRILAGPEETQYF. CDR3 DNA: TGTGCCAGCAGGATTTTAGCGGGGCCGGAAGAGACCCAGTACTTC.

This rearrangement joins TRBV25-1 to TRBJ2-3; a weak D match, TRBD1 (6 bases). Germline CDR1 reads MGHDK; CDR2 reads SYGVNS. The CDR3 has 14 residues. Between the trimmed V and J ends, which lost 5 bases and 6 bases, there was a span of 15 bases. CDR3: CASSPRTARDTQYF. For the CDR3, the DNA is TGTGCCAGCAGTCCCCGGACAGCTAGGGATACGCAGTATTTT.

The rearrangement links TRBV6-1 to TRBJ1-5; D is uncertain. Germline values: CDR1 MNHNS, CDR2 SASEGT. The CDR3 has 15 residues. The ends were cut back, 7 bases at V and 6 bases at J, with 19 bases in the middle. CDR3 loop: CASTSEIQQTQPQHF. The CDR3 coding sequence is TGTGCCAGCACCTCAGAAATACAGCAAACTCAGCCCCAGCATTTT.

The DNA for the CDR3 is TGCGCCAGCAGTGAGAAGCCCCCAGGGCAGGGGGGAGAAGCTTTCTTT. Its protein product is CASSEKPPGQGGEAFF. The J gene is TRBJ1-1, the V gene TRBV10-1; 7 nucleotides agree with TRBD1. V lost 2 bases, J lost 8 bases, and 14 bases stayed unmatched. CDR1 and CDR2 from the germline V gene are WNHNN and SYGVQD (reference sequence). The CDR3 is 16 amino acids.

Details on this clone: The junction shows a germline mismatch at one end, possibly a read error. The genes are TRBV28 and TRBJ1-2; TRBD1 aligns across 8 bases. Germline-derived CDR1 and CDR2 are MDHEN and SYDVKM. CDR3 length: 14 amino acids. DNA for the CDR3: TGTGCCAGCAGTTTTGGGGACAGGCGTTCAAGTTACTCCTTC. It encodes CASSFGDRRSSYSF.